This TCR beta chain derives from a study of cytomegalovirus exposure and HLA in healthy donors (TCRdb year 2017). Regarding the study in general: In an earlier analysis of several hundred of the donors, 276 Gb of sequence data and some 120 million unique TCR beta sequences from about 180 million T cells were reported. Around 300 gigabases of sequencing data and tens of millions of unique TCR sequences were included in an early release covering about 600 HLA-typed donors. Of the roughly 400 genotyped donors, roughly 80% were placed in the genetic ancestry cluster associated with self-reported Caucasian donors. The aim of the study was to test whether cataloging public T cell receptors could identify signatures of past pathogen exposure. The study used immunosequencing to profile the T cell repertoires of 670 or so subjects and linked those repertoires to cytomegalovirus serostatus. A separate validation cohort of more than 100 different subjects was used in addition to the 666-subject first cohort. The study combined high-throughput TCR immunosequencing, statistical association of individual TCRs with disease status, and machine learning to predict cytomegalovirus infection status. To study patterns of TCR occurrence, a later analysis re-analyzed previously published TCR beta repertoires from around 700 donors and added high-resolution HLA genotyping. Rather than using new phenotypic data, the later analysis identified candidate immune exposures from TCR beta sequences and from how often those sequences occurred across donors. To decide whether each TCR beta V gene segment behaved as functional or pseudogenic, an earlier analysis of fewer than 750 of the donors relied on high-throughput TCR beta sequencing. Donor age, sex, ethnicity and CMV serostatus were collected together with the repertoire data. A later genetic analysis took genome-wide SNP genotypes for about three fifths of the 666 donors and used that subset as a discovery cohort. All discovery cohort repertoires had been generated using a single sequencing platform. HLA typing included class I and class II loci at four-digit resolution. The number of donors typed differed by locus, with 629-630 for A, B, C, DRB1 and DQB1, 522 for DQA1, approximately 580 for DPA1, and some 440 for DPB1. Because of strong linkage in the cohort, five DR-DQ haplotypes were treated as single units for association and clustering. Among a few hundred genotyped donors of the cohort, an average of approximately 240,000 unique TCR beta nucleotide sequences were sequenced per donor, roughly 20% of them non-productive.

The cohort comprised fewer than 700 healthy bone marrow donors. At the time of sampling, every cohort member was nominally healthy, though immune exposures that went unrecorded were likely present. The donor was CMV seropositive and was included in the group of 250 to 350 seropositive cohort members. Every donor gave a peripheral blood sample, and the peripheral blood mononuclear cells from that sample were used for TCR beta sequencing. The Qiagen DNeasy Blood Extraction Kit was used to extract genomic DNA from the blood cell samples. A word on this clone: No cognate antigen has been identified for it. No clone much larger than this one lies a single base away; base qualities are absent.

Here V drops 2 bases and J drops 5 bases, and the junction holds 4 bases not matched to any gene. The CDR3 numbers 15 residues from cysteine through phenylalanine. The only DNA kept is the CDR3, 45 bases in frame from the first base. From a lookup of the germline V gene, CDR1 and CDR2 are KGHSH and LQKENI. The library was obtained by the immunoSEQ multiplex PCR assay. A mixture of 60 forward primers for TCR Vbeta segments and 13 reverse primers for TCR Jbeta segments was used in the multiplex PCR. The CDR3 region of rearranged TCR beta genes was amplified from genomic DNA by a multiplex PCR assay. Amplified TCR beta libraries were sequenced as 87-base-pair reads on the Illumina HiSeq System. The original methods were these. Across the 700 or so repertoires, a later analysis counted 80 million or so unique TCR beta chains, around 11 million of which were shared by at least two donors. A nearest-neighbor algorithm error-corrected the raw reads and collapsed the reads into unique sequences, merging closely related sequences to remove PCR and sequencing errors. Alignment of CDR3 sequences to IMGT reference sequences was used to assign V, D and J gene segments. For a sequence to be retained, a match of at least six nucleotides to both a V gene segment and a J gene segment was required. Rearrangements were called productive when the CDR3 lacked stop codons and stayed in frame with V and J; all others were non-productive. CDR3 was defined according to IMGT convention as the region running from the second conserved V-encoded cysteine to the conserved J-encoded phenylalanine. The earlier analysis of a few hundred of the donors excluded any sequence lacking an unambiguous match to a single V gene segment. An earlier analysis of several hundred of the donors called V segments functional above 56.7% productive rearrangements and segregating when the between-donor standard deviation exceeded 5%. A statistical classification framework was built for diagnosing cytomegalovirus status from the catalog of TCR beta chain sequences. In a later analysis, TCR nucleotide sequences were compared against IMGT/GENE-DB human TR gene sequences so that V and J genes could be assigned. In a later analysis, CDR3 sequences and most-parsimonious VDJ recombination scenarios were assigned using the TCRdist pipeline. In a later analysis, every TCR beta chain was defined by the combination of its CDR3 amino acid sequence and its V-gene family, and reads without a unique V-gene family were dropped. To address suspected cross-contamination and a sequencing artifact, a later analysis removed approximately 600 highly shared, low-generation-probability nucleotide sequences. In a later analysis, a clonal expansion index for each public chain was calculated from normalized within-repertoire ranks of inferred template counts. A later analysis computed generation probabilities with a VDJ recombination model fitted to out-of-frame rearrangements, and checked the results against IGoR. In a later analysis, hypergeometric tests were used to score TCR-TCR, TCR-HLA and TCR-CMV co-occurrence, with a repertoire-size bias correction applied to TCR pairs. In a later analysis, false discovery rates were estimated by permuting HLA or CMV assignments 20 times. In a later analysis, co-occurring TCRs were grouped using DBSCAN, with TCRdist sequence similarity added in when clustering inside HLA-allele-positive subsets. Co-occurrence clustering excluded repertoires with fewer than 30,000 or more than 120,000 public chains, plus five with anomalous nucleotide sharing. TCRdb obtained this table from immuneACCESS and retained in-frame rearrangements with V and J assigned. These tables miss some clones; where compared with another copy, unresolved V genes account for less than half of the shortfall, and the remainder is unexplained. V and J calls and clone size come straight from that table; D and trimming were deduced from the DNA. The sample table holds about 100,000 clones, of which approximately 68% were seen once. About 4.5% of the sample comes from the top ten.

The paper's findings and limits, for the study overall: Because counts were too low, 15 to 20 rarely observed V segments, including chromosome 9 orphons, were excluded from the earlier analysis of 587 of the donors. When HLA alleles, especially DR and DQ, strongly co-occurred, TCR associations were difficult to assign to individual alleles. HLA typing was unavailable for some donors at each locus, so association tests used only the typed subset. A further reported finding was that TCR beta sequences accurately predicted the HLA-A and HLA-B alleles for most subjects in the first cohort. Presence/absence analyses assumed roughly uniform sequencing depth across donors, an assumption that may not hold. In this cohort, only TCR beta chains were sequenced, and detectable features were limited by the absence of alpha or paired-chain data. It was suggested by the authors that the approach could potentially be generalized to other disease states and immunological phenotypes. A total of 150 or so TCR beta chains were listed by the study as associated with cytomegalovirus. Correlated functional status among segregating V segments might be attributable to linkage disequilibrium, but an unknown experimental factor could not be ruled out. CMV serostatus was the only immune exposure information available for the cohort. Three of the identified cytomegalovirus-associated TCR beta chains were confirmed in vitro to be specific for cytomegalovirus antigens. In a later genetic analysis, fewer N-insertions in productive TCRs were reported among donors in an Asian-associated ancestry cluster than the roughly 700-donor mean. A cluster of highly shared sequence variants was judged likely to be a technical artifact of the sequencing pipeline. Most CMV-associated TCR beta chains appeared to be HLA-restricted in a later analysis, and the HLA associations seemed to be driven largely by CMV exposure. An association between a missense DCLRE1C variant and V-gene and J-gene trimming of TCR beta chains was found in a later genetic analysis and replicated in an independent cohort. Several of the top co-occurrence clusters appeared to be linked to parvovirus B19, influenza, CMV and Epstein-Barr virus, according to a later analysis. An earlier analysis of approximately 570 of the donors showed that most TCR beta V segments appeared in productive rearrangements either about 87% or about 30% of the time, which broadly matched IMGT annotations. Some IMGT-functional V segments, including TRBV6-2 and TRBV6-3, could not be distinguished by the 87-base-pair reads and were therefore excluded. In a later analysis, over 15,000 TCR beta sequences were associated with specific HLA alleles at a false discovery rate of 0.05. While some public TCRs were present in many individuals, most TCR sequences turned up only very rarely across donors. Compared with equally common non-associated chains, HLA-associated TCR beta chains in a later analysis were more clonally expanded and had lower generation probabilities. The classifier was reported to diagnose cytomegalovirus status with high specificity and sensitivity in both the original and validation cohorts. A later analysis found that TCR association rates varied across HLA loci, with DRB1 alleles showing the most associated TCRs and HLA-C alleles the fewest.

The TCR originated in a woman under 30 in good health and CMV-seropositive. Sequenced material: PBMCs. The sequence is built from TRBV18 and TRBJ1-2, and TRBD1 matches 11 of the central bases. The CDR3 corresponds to CASSPAGQGAYGYTF. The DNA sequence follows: TGTGCCAGCTCACCAGCCGGACAGGGGGCATATGGCTACACCTTC. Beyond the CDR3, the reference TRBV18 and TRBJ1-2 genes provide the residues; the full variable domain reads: NAGVMQNPRHLVRRRGQEARLRCSPMKGHSHVYWYRQLPEEGLKFMVYLQKENIIDESGMPKERFSAEFPKEGPSILRIQQVVRGDSAAYFCASSPAGQGAYGYTFGSGTRLTVV.